The present entry profiles one TCR beta chain with its context. What it binds is not known. This record belongs to a study of T cells in Graves' hyperthyroidism and ophthalmopathy. Findings and caveats of the study: The blood repertoire included most of the expanded thyroid clonotypes above 0.001.

Germline CDR1 DFQATT, CDR2 SNEGSKA (reference sequence). With 6 bases clipped from V and 2 bases from J, the junction kept 6 bases outside the gene matches. The CDR3 totals 13 residues. TCR beta CDR3 region amplification was performed from RNA transcripts. HTBI primers drove first-round RT-PCR of the TCR CDR3. TCRdb called the multiplex PCR reads again in MiXCR, with one record for every CDR3 protein. The table shows around 620,000 distinct CDR3 sequences, with 40% to 55% occurring only once. V is TRBV20-1 and J is TRBJ2-5, with TRBD1 identical over 7 bases. The receptor was derived from an adult woman with Graves' disease, either hyperthyroidism or ophthalmopathy (not recorded which). The sequenced sample consisted of peripheral blood or thyroid tissue (not recorded which). The chain's CDR3 is CSAQKGQQETQYF. The CDR3 DNA reads as TGCAGTGCCCAGAAGGGACAGCAAGAGACCCAGTACTTC.